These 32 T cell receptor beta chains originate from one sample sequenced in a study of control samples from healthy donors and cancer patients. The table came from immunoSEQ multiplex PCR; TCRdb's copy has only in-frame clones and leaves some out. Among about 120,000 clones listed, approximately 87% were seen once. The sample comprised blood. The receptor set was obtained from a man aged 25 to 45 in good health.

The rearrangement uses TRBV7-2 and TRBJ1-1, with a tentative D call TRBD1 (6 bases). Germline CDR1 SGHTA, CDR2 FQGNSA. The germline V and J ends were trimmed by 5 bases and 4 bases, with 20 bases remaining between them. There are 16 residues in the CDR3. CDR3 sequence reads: CASSLLPDRKTTEAFF. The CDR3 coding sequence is TGTGCCAGCAGCCTACTGCCGGACAGAAAGACCACTGAAGCTTTCTTT. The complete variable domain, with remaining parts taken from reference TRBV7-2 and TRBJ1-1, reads GAGVSQSPSNKVTEKGKDVELRCDPISGHTALYWYRQSLGQGLEFLIYFQGNSAPDKSGLPSDRFSAERTGGSVSTLTIQRTQQEDSAVYLCASSLLPDRKTTEAFFGQGTRLTVV.

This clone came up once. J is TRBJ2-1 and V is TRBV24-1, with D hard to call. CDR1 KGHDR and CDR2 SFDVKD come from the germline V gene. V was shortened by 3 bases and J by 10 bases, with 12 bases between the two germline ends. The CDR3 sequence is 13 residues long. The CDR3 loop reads CATSDPPRAEQFF. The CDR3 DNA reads TGTGCCACCAGTGATCCCCCTAGAGCGGAGCAGTTCTTC.

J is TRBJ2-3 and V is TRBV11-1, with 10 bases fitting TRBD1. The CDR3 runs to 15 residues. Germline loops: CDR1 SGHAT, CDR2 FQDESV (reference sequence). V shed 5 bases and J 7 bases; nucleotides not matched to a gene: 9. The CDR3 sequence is CASSIGQGDGYTQYF. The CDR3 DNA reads TGTGCCAGCAGCATTGGACAGGGGGATGGGTATACGCAGTATTTT.

CDR3 sequence reads: CASTVEAGGDSPLHF. CDR3 nucleotide sequence: TGTGCCAGTACCGTTGAAGCGGGCGGGGATTCACCCCTCCACTTT. The rearrangement joins TRBV2 to TRBJ1-6; the D is unclear. There are 15 residues in the CDR3. The V end was cut by 9 bases, the J end by 8 bases, with 20 bases between. Germline V gives CDR1 SNHLY, CDR2 FYNNEI. Full variable domain (missing parts from reference TRBV2 and TRBJ1-6): EPEVTQTPSHQVTQMGQEVILRCVPISNHLYFYWYRQILGQKVEFLVSFYNNEISEKSEIFDDQFSVERPDGSNFTLKIRSTKLEDSAMYFCASTVEAGGDSPLHFGNGTRLTVT.

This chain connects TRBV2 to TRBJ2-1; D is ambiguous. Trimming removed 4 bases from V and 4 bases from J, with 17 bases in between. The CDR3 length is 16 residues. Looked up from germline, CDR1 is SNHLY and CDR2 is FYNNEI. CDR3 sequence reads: CASSATAGRVYNEQFF. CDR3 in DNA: TGTGCCAGCAGTGCAACGGCAGGCCGGGTGTACAATGAGCAGTTCTTC.

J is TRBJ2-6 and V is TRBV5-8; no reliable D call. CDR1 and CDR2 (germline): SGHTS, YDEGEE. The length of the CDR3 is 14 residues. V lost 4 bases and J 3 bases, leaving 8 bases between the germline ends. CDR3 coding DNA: TGTGCCAGCAGCCGGTGGGGTGGGGCCAACGTCCTGACTTTC. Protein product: CASSRWGGANVLTF. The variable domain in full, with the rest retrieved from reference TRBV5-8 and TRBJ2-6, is EAGVTQSPTHLIKTRGQQATLRCSPISGHTSVYWYQQALGLGLQFLLWYDEGEERNRGNFPPRFSGRQFPNYSSELNVNALELEDSALYLCASSRWGGANVLTFGAGSRLTVL.

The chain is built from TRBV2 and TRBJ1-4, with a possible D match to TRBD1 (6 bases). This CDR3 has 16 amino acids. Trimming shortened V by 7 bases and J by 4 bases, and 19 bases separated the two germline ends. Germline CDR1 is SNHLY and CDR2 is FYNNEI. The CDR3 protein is CASTFKQGSINEKLFF. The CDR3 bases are TGTGCCAGCACCTTTAAACAGGGTAGTATTAATGAAAAACTGTTTTTT.

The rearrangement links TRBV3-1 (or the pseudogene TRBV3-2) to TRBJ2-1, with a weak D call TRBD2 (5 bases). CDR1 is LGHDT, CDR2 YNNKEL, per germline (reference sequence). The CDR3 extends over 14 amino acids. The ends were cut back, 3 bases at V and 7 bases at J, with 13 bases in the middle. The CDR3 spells CASSHPRTQNEQFF. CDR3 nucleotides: TGTGCCAGCAGCCATCCGCGGACTCAAAATGAGCAGTTCTTC.

CDR3 bases: TGTGCCAGCAGCCGCGACAGATTAAACTATGGCTACACCTTC. Translation: CASSRDRLNYGYTF. The chain recombines TRBV7-9 with TRBJ1-2; D may be TRBD1 (5 bases). Per germline, CDR1 SEHNR and CDR2 FQNEAQ (reference sequence). Trimming left V 5 bases short and J 2 bases short, with 12 bases between. The CDR3 runs 14 residues.

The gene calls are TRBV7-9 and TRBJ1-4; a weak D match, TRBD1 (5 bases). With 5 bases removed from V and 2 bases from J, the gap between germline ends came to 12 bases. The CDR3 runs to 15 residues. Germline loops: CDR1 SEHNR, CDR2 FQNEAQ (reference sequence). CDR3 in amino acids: CASSALGGTNEKLFF. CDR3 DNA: TGTGCCAGCAGCGCCTTGGGGGGGACTAATGAAAAACTGTTTTTT. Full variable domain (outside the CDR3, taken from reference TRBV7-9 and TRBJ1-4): DTGVSQNPRHKITKRGQNVTFRCDPISEHNRLYWYRQTLGQGPEFLTYFQNEAQLEKSRLLSDRFSAERPKGSFSTLEIQRTEQGDSAMYLCASSALGGTNEKLFFGSGTQLSVL.

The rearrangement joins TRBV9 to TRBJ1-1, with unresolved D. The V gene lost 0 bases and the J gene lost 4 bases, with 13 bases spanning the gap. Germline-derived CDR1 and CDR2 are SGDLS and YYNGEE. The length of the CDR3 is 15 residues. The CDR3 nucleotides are TGTGCCAGCAGCGTAGCCCTCTTTGATTCCACTGAAGCTTTCTTT. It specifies CASSVALFDSTEAFF.

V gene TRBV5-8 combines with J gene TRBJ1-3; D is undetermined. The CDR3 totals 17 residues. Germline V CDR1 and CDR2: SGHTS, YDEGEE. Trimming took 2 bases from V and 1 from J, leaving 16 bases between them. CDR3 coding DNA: TGTGCCAGCAGCTTCGCCCGGGGTGCCGTGTCTGGAAACACCATATATTTT. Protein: CASSFARGAVSGNTIYF.

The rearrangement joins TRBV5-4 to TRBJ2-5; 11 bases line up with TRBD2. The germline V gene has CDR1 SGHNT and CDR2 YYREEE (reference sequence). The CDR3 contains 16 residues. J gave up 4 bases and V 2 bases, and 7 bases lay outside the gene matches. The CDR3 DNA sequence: TGTGCCAGCAGCTTTAATAGCGGGGGGGCCAGAGAGACCCAGTACTTC. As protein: CASSFNSGGARETQYF.

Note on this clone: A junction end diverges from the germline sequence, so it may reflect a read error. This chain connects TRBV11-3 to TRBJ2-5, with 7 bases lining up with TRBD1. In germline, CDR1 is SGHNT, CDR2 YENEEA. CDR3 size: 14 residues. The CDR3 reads CASSLEGAQETQYF. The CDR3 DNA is TGTGCCAGCAGCCTAGAGGGGGCGCAAGAGACCCAGTACTTC.

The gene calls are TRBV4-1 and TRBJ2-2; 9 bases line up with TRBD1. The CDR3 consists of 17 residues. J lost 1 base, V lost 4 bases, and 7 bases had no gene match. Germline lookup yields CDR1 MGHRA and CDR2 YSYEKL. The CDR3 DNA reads TGCGCCAGCAGCCGGGAGCCGGGACAGGGGAACACCGGGGAGCTGTTTTTT. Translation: CASSREPGQGNTGELFF.

The CDR3 bases are TGTGCCAGCAGGGGGGACAGTGCCGAAGCTTTCTTT. Translated: CASRGDSAEAFF. J is TRBJ1-1 and V is TRBV2; 7 positions agree with TRBD1. CDR1 SNHLY and CDR2 FYNNEI come from the germline V gene. The CDR3 sequence is 12 residues long. With V trimmed by 6 bases and J by 8 bases, 6 bases remained unmatched.

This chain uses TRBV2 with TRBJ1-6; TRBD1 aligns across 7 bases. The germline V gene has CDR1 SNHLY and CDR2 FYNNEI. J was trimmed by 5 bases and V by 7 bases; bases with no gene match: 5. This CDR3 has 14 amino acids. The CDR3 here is CASTRDRNNSPLHF. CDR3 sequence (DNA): TGTGCCAGCACCAGGGACAGAAATAATTCACCCCTCCACTTT.

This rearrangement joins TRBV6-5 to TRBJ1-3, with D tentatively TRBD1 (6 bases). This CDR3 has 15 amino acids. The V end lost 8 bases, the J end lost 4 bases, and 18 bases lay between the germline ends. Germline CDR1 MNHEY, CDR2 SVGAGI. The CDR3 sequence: CASCPQGLEGNTIYF. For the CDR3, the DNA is TGTGCCAGCTGCCCCCAGGGGCTCGAAGGAAACACCATATATTTT.

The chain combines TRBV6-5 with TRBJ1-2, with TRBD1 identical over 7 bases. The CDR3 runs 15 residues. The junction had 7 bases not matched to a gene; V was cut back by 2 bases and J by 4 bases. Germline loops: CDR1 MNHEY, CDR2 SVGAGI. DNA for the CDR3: TGTGCCAGCAGTTACCAAAAGGGGGCTGGCTATGGCTACACCTTC. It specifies CASSYQKGAGYGYTF.

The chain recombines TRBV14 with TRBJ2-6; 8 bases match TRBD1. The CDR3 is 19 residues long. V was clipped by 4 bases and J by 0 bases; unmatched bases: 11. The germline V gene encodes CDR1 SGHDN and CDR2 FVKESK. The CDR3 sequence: CASSPWAGQESSGANVLTF. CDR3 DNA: TGTGCCAGCAGCCCCTGGGCGGGACAGGAGAGCTCTGGGGCCAACGTCCTGACTTTC.

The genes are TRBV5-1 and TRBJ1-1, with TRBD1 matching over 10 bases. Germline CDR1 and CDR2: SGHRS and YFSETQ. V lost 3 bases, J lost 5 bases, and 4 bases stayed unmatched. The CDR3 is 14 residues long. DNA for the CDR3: TGCGCCAGCAGCTGGGGACAGGGGAGAACTGAAGCTTTCTTT. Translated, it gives CASSWGQGRTEAFF.

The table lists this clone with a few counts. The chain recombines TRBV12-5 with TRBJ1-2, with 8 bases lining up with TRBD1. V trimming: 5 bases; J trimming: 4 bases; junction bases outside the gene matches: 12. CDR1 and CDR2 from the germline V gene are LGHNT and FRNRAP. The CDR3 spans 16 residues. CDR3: CASGPPTGVYSYGYTF. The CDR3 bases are TGTGCTAGTGGTCCACCGACAGGGGTGTACAGCTATGGCTACACCTTC.

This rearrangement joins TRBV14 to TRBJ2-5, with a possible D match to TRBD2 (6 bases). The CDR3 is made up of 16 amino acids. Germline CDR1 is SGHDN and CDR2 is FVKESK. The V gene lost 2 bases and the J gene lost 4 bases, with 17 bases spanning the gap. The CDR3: CASSQRAGRSGETQYF. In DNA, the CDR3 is TGTGCCAGCAGCCAAAGGGCAGGGAGGTCGGGAGAGACCCAGTACTTC.

CDR3 nucleotide sequence: TGTGCCAGCAGCTTTGGAATTCGCGGAGGAAACACCATATATTTT. Translated, it gives CASSFGIRGGNTIYF. The J gene is TRBJ1-3, the V gene TRBV7-3, with no clear D. This CDR3 region has 15 residues. Trimming left V 3 bases short and J 4 bases short, with 13 bases between. Germline V gene sequence: CDR1 SGHTA, CDR2 FQGTGA.

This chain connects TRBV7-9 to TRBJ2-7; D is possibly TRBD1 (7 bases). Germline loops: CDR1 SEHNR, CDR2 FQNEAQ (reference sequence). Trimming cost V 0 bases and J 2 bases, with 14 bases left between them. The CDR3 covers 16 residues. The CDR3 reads CASSLAQGGLTYEQYF. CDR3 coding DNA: TGTGCCAGCAGCTTAGCGCAGGGGGGTCTCACCTACGAGCAGTACTTC.

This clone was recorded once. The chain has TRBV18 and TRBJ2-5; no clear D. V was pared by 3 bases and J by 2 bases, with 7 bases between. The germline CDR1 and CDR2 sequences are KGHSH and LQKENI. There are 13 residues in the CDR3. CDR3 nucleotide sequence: TGTGCCAGCTCACCCCGGACGCAAGAGACCCAGTACTTC. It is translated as CASSPRTQETQYF.

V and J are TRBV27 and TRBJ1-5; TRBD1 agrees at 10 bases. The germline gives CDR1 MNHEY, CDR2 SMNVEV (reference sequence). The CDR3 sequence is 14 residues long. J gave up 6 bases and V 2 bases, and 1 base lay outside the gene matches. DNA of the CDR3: TGTGCCAGCAGTTTAAGGACAGGGGGTCAGCCCCAGCATTTT. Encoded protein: CASSLRTGGQPQHF.

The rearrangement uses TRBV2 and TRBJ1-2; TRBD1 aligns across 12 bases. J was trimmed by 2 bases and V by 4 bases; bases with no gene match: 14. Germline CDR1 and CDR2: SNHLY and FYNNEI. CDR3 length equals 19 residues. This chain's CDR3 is CASSGDIGTGGAENYGYTF. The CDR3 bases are TGTGCCAGCAGTGGCGACATTGGGACAGGGGGCGCCGAGAACTATGGCTACACCTTC.

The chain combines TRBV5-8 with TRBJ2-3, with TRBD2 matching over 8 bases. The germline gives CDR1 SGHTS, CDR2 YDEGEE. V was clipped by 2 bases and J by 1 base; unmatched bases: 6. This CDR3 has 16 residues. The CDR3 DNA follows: TGTGCCAGCAGCTTAACACCGGGACTAGGCACAGATACGCAGTATTTT. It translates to CASSLTPGLGTDTQYF. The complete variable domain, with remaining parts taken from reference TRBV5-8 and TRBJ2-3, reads EAGVTQSPTHLIKTRGQQATLRCSPISGHTSVYWYQQALGLGLQFLLWYDEGEERNRGNFPPRFSGRQFPNYSSELNVNALELEDSALYLCASSLTPGLGTDTQYFGPGTRLTVL.

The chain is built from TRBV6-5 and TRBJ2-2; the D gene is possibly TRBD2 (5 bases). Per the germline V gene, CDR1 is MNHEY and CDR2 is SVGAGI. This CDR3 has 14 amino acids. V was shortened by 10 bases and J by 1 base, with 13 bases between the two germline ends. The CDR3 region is CAIRGRVNTGELFF. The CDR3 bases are TGTGCCATCCGGGGTAGAGTGAACACCGGGGAGCTGTTTTTT.

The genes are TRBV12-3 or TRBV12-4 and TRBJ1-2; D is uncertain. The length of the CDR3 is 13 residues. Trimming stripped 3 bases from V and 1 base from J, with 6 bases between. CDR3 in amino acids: CASSLDGNYGYTF. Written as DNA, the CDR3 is TGTGCCAGCAGTTTGGACGGTAACTATGGCTACACCTTC.

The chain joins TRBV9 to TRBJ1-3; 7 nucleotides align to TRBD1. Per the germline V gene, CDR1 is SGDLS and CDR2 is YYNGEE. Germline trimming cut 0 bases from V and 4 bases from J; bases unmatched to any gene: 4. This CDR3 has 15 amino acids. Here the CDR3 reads CASSVETGDGNTIYF. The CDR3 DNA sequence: TGTGCCAGCAGCGTAGAAACAGGGGACGGAAACACCATATATTTT. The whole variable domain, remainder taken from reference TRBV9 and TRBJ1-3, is DSGVTQTPKHLITATGQRVTLRCSPRSGDLSVYWYQQSLDQGLQFLIQYYNGEERAKGNILERFSAQQFPDLHSELNLSSLELGDSALYFCASSVETGDGNTIYFGEGSWLTVV.